This T cell receptor (beta chain) was identified in a study of CD8 T cells in Susac syndrome. As regards this clonotype: Relative to the germline gene, one junction end is altered; a read error may explain this.

With random hexamers, reverse transcription was performed on 0.5 to 1 ug of RNA. TCRdb analysed the immunoSEQ multiplex PCR reads with MiXCR anew, one entry per CDR3 protein. Among approximately 190,000 distinct CDR3 sequences, approximately 93% were seen once, and the ten largest hold 0.095% to 0.12%. The CDR3 is 14 amino acids. Germline V gene sequence: CDR1 DFQATT, CDR2 SNEGSKA (reference sequence). The sequenced material came from CD4+ T cells from PBMCs. The receptor comes from a human donor in good health. This chain connects TRBV20-1 to TRBJ2-6, with D possibly TRBD1 on 5 matching bases. CDR3 DNA: TGCAGTGCTAGCCTCAGGGCTGGGGCCAACGTCCTGGCTTTC. It encodes CSASLRAGANVLAF.